Reported below is one TCR beta chain. Its antigen is currently unknown. PCR used 60 Vbeta primers and 13 Jbeta primers. In the original processing: A later analysis counted about 80 million unique TCR beta chains, some 12 million shared. Here immunoSEQ multiplex PCR was the method, and the copy in TCRdb shows in-frame clones only, minus some. D and trimming were read from the DNA, whereas the V and J calls and clone size are those reported in that table. The sample lists some 180,000 clones; about 9% were seen once. The data originate from a study of cytomegalovirus exposure and HLA in healthy donors. Looking at the study overall: An analysis done earlier identified almost 120 million unique TCR beta sequences from about 180 million T cells. Overall study results and limits: Cytomegalovirus association was assigned to over 150 TCR beta chains.

CDR3 length: 21 amino acids. The V segment lost 0 bases and the J segment 3 bases; nucleotides outside the gene matches: 13. Per the germline V gene, CDR1 is SGDLS and CDR2 is YYNGEE. Sequencing used PBMCs. The receptor was derived from a woman aged 25 to 45 in good health and CMV-seropositive. The chain combines TRBV9 with TRBJ2-3; 16 nucleotides match TRBD2. The CDR3 loop reads CASSVGRTGTSGRAGTDTQYF. CDR3 DNA: TGTGCCAGCAGCGTAGGTAGGACCGGGACTAGCGGGAGGGCCGGAACAGATACGCAGTATTTT.